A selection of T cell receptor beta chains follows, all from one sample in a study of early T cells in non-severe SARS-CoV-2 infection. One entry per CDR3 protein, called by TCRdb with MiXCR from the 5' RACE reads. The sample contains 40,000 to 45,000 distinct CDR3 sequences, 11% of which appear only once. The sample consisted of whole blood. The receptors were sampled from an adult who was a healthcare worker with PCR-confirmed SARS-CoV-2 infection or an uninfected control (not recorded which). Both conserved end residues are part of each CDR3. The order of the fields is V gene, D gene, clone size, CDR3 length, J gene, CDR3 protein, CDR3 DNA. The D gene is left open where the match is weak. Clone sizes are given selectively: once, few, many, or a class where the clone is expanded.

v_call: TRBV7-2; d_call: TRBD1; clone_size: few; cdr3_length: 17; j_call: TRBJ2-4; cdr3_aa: CASSLYRDRGAKNIQYF; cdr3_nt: TGTGCCAGCAGCTTATACCGGGACAGGGGAGCCAAAAACATTCAGTACTTC
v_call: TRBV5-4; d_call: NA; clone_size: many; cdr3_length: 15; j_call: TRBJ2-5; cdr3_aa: CASSLAGARQETQYF; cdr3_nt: TGTGCCAGCAGCTTGGCCGGGGCTAGGCAAGAGACCCAGTACTTC
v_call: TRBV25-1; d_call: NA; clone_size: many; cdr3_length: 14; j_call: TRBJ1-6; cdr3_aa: CASSDLKEGGTLHF; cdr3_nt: TGTGCCAGCAGTGATTTAAAAGAGGGAGGGACCCTCCACTTT
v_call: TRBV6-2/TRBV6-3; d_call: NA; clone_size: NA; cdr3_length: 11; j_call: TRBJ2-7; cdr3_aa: CASRLASEQYF; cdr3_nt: TGTGCCAGTCGCCTAGCGAGCGAGCAGTACTTC
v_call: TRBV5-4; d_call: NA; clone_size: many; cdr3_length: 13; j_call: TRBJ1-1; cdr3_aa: CASSLIRDTEAFF; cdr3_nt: TGTGCCAGCAGCTTGATCAGGGACACTGAAGCTTTCTTT
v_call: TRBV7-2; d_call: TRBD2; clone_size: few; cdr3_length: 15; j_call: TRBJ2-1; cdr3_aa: CASSPSGPSYNEQFF; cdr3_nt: TGTGCCAGCAGCCCTAGCGGGCCCTCCTACAATGAGCAGTTCTTC
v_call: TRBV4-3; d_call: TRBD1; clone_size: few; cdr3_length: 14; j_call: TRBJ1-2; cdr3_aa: CASSQEQGNYGYTF; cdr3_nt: TGCGCCAGCAGCCAAGAACAGGGGAACTATGGCTACACCTTC
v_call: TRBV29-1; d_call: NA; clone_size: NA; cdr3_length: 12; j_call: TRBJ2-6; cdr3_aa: CSVPGTTNVLTF; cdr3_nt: TGCAGCGTTCCCGGGACGACCAACGTCCTGACTTTC
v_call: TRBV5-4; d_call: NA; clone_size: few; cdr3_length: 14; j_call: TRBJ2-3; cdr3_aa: CASSPWVVTDTQYF; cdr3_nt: TGTGCCAGCAGCCCCTGGGTCGTCACAGATACGCAGTATTTT
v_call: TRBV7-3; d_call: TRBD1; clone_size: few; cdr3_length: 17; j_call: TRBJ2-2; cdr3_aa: CASSYPAQGARTGELFF; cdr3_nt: TGTGCCAGCAGCTACCCGGCACAGGGGGCGCGCACCGGGGAGCTGTTTTTT
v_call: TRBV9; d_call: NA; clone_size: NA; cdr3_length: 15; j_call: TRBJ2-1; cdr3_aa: CASTSGLGWDNEQFF; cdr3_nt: TGTGCCAGCACGTCGGGTTTGGGGTGGGACAATGAGCAGTTCTTC
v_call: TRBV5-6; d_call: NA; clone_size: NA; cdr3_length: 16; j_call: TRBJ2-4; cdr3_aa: CASGLFRTDAKNIQYF; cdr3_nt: TGTGCCAGCGGCTTGTTCCGAACGGATGCCAAAAACATTCAGTACTTC
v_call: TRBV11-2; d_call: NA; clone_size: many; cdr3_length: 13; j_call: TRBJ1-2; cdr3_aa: CASSFDPLAGYTF; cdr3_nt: TGTGCCAGCAGCTTTGACCCTTTGGCTGGCTACACCTTC
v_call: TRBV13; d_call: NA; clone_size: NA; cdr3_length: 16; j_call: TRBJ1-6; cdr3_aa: CASSLPSGPDNSPLHF; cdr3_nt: TGTGCCAGCAGCCTCCCATCCGGGCCTGATAATTCACCCCTCCACTTT
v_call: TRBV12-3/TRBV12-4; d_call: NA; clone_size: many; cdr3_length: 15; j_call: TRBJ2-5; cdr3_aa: CASSLSTGFQETQYF; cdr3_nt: TGTGCCAGCAGTTTATCTACGGGGTTCCAAGAGACCCAGTACTTC
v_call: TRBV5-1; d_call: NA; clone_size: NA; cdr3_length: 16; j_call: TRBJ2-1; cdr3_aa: CASSLKGDPSYNEQFF; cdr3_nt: TGCGCCAGCAGCTTGAAGGGGGACCCCTCCTACAATGAGCAGTTCTTC
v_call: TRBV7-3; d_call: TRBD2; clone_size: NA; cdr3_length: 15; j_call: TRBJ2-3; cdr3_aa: CASSPPGGGIDTQYF; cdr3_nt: TGTGCCAGCAGCCCCCCCGGCGGGGGGATAGATACGCAGTATTTT
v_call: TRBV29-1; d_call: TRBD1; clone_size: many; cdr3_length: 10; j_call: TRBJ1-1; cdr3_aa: CSANRGAAFF; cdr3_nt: TGCAGCGCTAACAGGGGGGCGGCTTTCTTT
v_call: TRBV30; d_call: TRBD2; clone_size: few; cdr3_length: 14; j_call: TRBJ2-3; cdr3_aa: CAWSVRGGTDTQYF; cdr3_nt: TGTGCCTGGAGTGTCCGGGGGGGGACAGATACGCAGTATTTT
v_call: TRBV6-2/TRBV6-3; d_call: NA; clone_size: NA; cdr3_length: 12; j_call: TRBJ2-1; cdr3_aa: CASSYGAEPEFF; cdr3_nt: TGTGCCAGCAGTTACGGCGCCGAGCCGGAGTTCTTC
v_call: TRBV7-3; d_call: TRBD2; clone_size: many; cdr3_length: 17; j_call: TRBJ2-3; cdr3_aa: CASSLTGLAGGTDTQYF; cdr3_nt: TGTGCCAGCAGCTTAACCGGACTAGCGGGGGGGACAGATACGCAGTATTTT
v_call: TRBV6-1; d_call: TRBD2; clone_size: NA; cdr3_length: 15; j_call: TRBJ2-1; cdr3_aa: CASTTRSGAINEQFF; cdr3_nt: TGTGCCAGCACCACACGTAGCGGGGCTATCAATGAGCAGTTCTTC
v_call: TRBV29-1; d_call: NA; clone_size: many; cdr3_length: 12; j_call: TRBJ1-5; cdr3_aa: CSVGGVGQPQHF; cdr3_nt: TGCAGCGTGGGGGGGGTCGGCCAGCCCCAGCATTTT
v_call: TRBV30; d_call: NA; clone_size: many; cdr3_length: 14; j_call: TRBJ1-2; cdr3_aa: CAWSVSQGNYGYTF; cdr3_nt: TGTGCCTGGAGTGTGTCACAGGGCAACTATGGCTACACCTTC
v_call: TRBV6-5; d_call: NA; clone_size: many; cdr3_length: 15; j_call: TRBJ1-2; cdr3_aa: CASSSLVRANYGYTF; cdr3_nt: TGTGCCAGCAGTAGTCTCGTGAGGGCTAACTATGGCTACACCTTC
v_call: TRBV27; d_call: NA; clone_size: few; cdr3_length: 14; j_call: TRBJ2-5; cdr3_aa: CASSPTAYQETQYF; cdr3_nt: TGTGCCAGCAGTCCGACAGCGTACCAAGAGACCCAGTACTTC